The clone carrying this T cell receptor beta chain showed up just once. V lost 4 bases to trimming and J lost 15 bases, with 13 bases between them. Germline lookup yields CDR1 MGHRA and CDR2 YSYEKL. This CDR3 has 12 amino acids. This entry belongs to a study of control samples from healthy donors and cancer patients. This table comes from immunoSEQ multiplex PCR, and its TCRdb copy is limited to in-frame clones, with some not included. This table has 130,000 to 150,000 clones, approximately 92% appearing once. This sequence originates from a man in his thirties or forties in good health. The V gene is TRBV4-1, the J gene TRBJ1-6; D perhaps matches TRBD1 (5 bases). Sequencing was done on a sample of blood. The CDR3, as DNA: TGCGCCAGCAGCCCATCCGGGGCGGGCCTCCACTTT. As protein: CASSPSGAGLHF.